The rows below give T cell receptor beta chains drawn from one sample of a study of blood T cell repertoires in COVID-19. TCRdb's copy holds only in-frame clones and misses some; the assay was immunoSEQ multiplex PCR. The sample lists approximately 350,000 clones; more than 75% were seen once. Sequences were obtained from peripheral blood. Receptors originate from a woman aged 45-59 years with COVID-19, enrolled during active disease. CDR3s include the opening cysteine and the closing phenylalanine or tryptophan. A D gene is named only where the DNA matches it firmly. Not every row has a clone size; where given, it reads once, few, many or a size class.

clone size | J gene | D gene | V gene | CDR3 DNA | CDR3 protein
- | TRBJ1-2 | - | TRBV11-2 | TGTGCCAGCAGCTCGAGAGGACAGCTCTATGGCTACACCTTC | CASSSRGQLYGYTF
- | TRBJ1-3 | - | TRBV6-5 | TGTGCCAGCAGTTACTCTGTCTTCAGCTCTGGAAACACCATATATTTT | CASSYSVFSSGNTIYF
- | TRBJ1-4 | - | TRBV6-5 | TGTGCCAGCAGTTCCTACCCATCAACTAATGAAAAACTGTTTTTT | CASSSYPSTNEKLFF
- | TRBJ2-5 | TRBD2 | TRBV6-5 | TGTGCCAGCAGTTTCCAACTAGCGGGGGAGACCCAGTACTTC | CASSFQLAGETQYF
few | TRBJ1-6 | - | TRBV6-4 | TGTGCCAGCAGTGACTCGGAGCAGGGTAATTCACCCCTCCACTTT | CASSDSEQGNSPLHF
- | TRBJ2-2 | TRBD2 | TRBV5-1 | TGCGCCAGCAGCTTGGCGGCGGGAGAGACCGGGGAGCTGTTTTTT | CASSLAAGETGELFF
many | TRBJ1-4 | - | TRBV10-3 | TGTGCCATCAGTGAGCGGACAGATATTAATGAAAAACTGTTTTTT | CAISERTDINEKLFF
- | TRBJ2-7 | TRBD2 | TRBV11-1 | TGTGCCAGCAGTTCCACTAGCGGGCTCTCCTACGAGCAGTACTTC | CASSSTSGLSYEQYF
- | TRBJ2-6 | TRBD1 | TRBV5-1 | TGCGCCAGCAGCTGGGGACAGGGCTCTGGGGCCAACGTCCTGACTTTC | CASSWGQGSGANVLTF
- | TRBJ1-5 | TRBD1 | TRBV5-3 | TGTGCCAGAAGCTTTGCACAGGGGACACGACAGCCCCAGCATTTT | CARSFAQGTRQPQHF
- | TRBJ1-1 | TRBD1 | TRBV29-1 | TGCAGCGTAGCCGGGACAGCGAACACTGAAGCTTTCTTT | CSVAGTANTEAFF
few | TRBJ1-5 | - | TRBV19 | TGTGCCAGTACCCTGGTCGGCGACAGGCCCCTAAGGGCCCAGCATTTT | CASTLVGDRPLRAQHF
- | TRBJ2-1 | TRBD1 | TRBV11-3 | TGTGCCAGCAGCTACCTCCGACAGGGGTCGGGTGAGCAGTTCTTC | CASSYLRQGSGEQFF
- | TRBJ2-7 | TRBD1 | TRBV14 | TGTGCCAGCAGCCTCCGACGACAGGGACACTACGAGCAGTACTTC | CASSLRRQGHYEQYF
- | TRBJ1-1 | - | TRBV18 | TGTGCCAGCTCGGAGGACAGAGGAATTTACACTGAAGCTTTCTTT | CASSEDRGIYTEAFF
- | TRBJ1-2 | - | TRBV12-3/TRBV12-4 | TGTGCCAGCACTTTGACAGGCCCCTATGGCTACACCTTC | CASTLTGPYGYTF
- | TRBJ1-2 | - | TRBV5-1 | TGCGCCAGCAGCTCCGGGGCAGGGGCAGAATATGGCTACACCTTC | CASSSGAGAEYGYTF
- | TRBJ2-7 | TRBD1 | TRBV2 | TGTGCCAGCACAACCCGACAGGGCGGGGAGCAGTACTTC | CASTTRQGGEQYF
- | TRBJ2-3 | TRBD2 | TRBV19 | TGTGCCAGTAGTGCTCTAGCGGGACACACAGATACGCAGTATTTT | CASSALAGHTDTQYF
- | TRBJ2-3 | TRBD2 | TRBV7-8 | TGTGCCAGCAGCTTAGCGTTTGTCGGGAGGGGGACAGATACGCAGTATTTT | CASSLAFVGRGTDTQYF
- | TRBJ1-2 | TRBD1 | TRBV29-1 | TGCAGCGTCGCGACAGGGTCCTATGGCTACACCTTC | CSVATGSYGYTF
- | TRBJ1-2 | - | TRBV7-8 | TGTGCCAGCAGCTTCAGGGTTTGGGATATTGGCTACACCTTC | CASSFRVWDIGYTF
- | TRBJ1-2 | - | TRBV19 | TGTGCCAGTAGTATAGCCTTCGATGGGCTCTGGCCGGACTATGGCTACACCTTC | CASSIAFDGLWPDYGYTF
- | TRBJ2-1 | - | TRBV30 | TGTGCCTGGAGTCGAGGACAGTACTACAATGAGCAGTTCTTC | CAWSRGQYYNEQFF
- | TRBJ2-1 | - | TRBV10-3 | TGTGCCATCAGTGCCGGGCCTACTACGAGGGGGAAGCAGTTCTTC | CAISAGPTTRGKQFF
- | TRBJ2-1 | TRBD2 | TRBV9 | TGTGCCAGCAGCTCCGAAGCGGGAGGCCCGTACGAGCAGTTCTTC | CASSSEAGGPYEQFF
once | TRBJ2-5 | - | TRBV12-3/TRBV12-4 | TGTGCCAGCGCCGAGCCTTGGGCAGAGACCCAGTACTTC | CASAEPWAETQYF
- | TRBJ1-3 | - | TRBV19 | TGTGCCAGTAACGTAAACCAACAGCACTCTGGAAACACCATATATTTT | CASNVNQQHSGNTIYF
- | TRBJ2-1 | - | TRBV4-3 | TGCGCCAGCAGCCAAGGAGGCGTCGGGAGTTACAATGAGCAGTTCTTC | CASSQGGVGSYNEQFF
- | TRBJ2-7 | TRBD2 | TRBV3-1/TRBV3-2 | TGTGCCAGCAGCCAAGATCGTTTGTCTAGCGGGAGGGCCCTTTATAGCGAGCAGTACTTC | CASSQDRLSSGRALYSEQYF
- | TRBJ2-7 | TRBD2 | TRBV6-6 | TGTGCCAGCAGTCCCAAAGTGACTAGCGGGAGGGCCGTACTGACCTACGAGCAGTACTTC | CASSPKVTSGRAVLTYEQYF
- | TRBJ2-3 | TRBD1 | TRBV14 | TGTGCCAGCAGCCATGACAGGGAGTGGGCAGATACGCAGTATTTT | CASSHDREWADTQYF
- | TRBJ2-1 | - | TRBV24-1 | TGTGCCACCAGTGTGGGCTATGAGCAGTTCTTC | CATSVGYEQFF
- | TRBJ1-1 | - | TRBV6-5 | TGTGCCAGCAGCCTTCTTTCCCCAGGGTACACTGAAGCTTTCTTT | CASSLLSPGYTEAFF
- | TRBJ2-7 | TRBD2 | TRBV6-2/TRBV6-3 | TGTGCCAGCAGTTACTCCGCGGGAGGATGGAACGAGCAGTACTTC | CASSYSAGGWNEQYF